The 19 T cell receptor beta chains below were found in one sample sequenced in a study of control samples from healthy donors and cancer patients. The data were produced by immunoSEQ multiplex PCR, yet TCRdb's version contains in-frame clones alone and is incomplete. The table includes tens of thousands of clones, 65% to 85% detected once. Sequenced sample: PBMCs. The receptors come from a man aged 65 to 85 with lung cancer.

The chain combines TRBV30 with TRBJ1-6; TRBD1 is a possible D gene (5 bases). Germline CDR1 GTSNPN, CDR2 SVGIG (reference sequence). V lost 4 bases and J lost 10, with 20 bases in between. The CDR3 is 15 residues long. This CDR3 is CAWTRSEGFLSPLHF. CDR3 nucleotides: TGTGCCTGGACGCGAAGCGAGGGGTTTTTGTCACCCCTCCACTTT.

The CDR3 is CASSQKGLAGGTDTQYF. For the CDR3, the DNA is TGCGCCAGCAGCCAAAAGGGACTAGCGGGGGGCACAGATACGCAGTATTTT. The rearrangement links TRBV4-1 to TRBJ2-3, with 14 bases identical to TRBD2. Trimming removed 2 bases from V and 1 base from J; junction bases left unmatched: 2. CDR1 is MGHRA, CDR2 YSYEKL, per germline. This CDR3 region has 17 residues.

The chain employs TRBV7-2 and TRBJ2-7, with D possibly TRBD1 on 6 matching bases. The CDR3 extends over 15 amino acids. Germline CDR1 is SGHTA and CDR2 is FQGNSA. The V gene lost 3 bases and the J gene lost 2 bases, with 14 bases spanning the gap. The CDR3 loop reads CASSFSGTPTYEQYF. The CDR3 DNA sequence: TGTGCCAGCAGCTTCTCCGGGACACCGACCTACGAGCAGTACTTC.

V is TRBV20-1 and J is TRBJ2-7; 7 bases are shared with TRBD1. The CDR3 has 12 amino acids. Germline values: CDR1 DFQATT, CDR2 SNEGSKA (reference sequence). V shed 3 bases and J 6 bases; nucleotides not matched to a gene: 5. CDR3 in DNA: TGCAGTGCTAGTGACAGGGACGTCGAGCAGTACTTC. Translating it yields CSASDRDVEQYF.

For the CDR3, the DNA is TGTGCCATCAGTGAGGTGTCAGGGGAGAAGGGAAAACTGTTTTTT. Protein product: CAISEVSGEKGKLFF. The chain carries TRBV10-3 and TRBJ1-4; possibly TRBD1 for D (6 bases). Germline CDR1 reads ENHRY; CDR2 reads SYGVKD. V lost 2 bases to trimming and J lost 10 bases, with 17 bases between them. The CDR3 is made up of 15 amino acids.

This chain's CDR3 is CASSPPFGLAQNTGELFF. CDR3 coding DNA: TGTGCCAGCTCACCCCCCTTCGGACTAGCACAGAACACCGGGGAGCTGTTTTTT. This chain connects TRBV18 to TRBJ2-2; the match to TRBD2 covers 8 bases. After removal of 3 bases from V and 1 base from J, the junction contained 10 bases not matched to a gene. Looked up from germline, CDR1 is KGHSH and CDR2 is LQKENI. This CDR3 region has 18 residues.

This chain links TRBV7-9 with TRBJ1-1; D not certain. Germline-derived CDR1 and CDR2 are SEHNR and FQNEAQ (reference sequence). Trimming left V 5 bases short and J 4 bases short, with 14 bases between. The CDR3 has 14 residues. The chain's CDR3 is CASSPSALGTEAFF. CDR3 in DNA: TGTGCCAGCAGCCCATCGGCCCTGGGCACTGAAGCTTTCTTT.

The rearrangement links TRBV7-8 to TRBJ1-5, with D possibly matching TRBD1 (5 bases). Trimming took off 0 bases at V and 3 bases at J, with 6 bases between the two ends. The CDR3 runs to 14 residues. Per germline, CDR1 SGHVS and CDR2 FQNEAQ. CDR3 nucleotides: TGTGCCAGCAGCTTAGCAGGGGTCAATCAGCCCCAGCATTTT. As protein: CASSLAGVNQPQHF.

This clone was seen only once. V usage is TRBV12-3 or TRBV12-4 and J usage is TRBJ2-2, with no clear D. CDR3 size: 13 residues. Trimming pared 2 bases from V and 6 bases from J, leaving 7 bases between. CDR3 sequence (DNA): TGTGCCAGCAGTTTAAAAAGTGCCGGGGAGCTGTTTTTT. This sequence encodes CASSLKSAGELFF.

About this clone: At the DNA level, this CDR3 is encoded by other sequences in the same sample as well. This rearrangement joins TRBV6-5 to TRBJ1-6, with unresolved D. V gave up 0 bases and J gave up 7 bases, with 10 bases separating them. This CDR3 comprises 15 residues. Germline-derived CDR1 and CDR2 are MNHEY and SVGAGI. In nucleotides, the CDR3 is TGTGCCAGCAGTTACTCCCGGGGAGGAAATTCACCCCTCCACTTT. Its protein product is CASSYSRGGNSPLHF.

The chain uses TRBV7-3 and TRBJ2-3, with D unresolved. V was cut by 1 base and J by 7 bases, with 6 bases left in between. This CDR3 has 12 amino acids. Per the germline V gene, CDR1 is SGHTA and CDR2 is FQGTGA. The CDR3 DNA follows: TGTGCCAGCAGCTTAATAGGGAATACGCAGTATTTT. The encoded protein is CASSLIGNTQYF.

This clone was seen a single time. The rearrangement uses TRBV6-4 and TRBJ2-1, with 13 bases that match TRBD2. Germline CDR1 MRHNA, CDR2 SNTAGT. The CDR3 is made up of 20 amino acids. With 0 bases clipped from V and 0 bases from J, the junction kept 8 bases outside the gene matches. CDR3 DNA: TGTGCCAGCAGTGACTCGGTTCAACTAGCGGGGGGGAGCTCCTACAATGAGCAGTTCTTC. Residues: CASSDSVQLAGGSSYNEQFF.

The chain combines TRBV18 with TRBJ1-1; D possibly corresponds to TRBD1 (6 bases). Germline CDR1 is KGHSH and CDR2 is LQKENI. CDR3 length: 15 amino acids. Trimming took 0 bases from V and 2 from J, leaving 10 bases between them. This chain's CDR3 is CASSPPIQGNTEAFF. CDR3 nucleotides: TGTGCCAGCTCACCACCGATACAGGGTAACACTGAAGCTTTCTTT.

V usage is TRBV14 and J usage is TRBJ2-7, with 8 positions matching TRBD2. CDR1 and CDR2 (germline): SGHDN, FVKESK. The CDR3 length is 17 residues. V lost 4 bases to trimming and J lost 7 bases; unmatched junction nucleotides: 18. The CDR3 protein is CASSLLGRGGSLREQYF. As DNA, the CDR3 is TGTGCCAGCAGCCTACTAGGTCGCGGGGGGTCCCTTCGTGAGCAGTACTTC.

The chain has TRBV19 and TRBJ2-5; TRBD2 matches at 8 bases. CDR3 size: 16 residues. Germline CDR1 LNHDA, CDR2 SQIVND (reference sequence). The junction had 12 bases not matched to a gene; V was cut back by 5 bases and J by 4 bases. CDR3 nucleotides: TGTGCCAGTAGTTCCCATGGGAGCGGGGGAGGAGAGACCCAGTACTTC. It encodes CASSSHGSGGGETQYF.

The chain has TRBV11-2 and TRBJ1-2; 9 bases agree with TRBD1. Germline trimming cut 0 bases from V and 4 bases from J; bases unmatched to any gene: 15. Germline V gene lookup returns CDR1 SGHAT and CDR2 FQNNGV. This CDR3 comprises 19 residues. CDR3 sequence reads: CASSLDVTLGTGRRYGYTF. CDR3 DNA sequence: TGTGCCAGCAGCTTAGATGTCACCCTGGGGACAGGGAGGCGCTATGGCTACACCTTC.

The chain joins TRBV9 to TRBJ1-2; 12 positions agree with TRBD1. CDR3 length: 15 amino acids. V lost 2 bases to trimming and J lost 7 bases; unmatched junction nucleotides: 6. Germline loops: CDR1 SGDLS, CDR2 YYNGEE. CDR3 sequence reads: CASSVPGQGASGYTF. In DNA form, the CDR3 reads TGTGCCAGCAGCGTCCCGGGACAGGGGGCGAGTGGCTACACCTTC.

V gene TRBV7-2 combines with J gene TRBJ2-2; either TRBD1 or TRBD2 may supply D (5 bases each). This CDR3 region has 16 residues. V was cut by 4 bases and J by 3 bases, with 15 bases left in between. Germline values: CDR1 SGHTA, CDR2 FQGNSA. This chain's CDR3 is CASSSTNRGHTGELFF. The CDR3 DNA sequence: TGTGCCAGCAGCTCTACGAATCGGGGCCACACCGGGGAGCTGTTTTTT.

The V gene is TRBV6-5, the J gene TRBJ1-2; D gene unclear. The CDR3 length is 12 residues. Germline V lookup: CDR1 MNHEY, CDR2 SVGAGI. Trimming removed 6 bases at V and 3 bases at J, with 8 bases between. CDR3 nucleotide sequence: TGTGCCAGCAGGTCCAACGACTATGGCTACACCTTC. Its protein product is CASRSNDYGYTF.